This T cell receptor (delta chain) was sequenced during a study of gamma-delta T cells after stem cell transplantation. This clone was observed a handful of times. In germline, CDR1 is TSWWSYY, CDR2 QGS. This CDR3 contains 18 residues. V was trimmed by 5 bases and J by 2 bases, leaving 24 bases between them. TCRdb called clones anew from the RT-PCR reads with CATT. The sample carries approximately 3,600 delta-chain clones, 9.5% to 13% recorded once. This clonotype was sampled from a human donor. It is not recorded whose cells these are; they may come from a transplant donor. The genes are TRDV1 and TRDJ1; either TRDD2 or TRDD3 may fit D (8 bases each). Sequencing used gamma-delta T cells. The CDR3 nucleotides read TGTGCTCTTGGGCCACTTCCTACCAAAGGGGATACTACCGATAAACTCATCTTT. This gives the protein CALGPLPTKGDTTDKLIF.